Sequencing of this TCR beta chain was carried out in a study of blood T cell repertoires in COVID-19. The wider study: PBMCs, B-cell-depleted T cells, or T cells were the source of the cDNA or gDNA that made up the material.

Method: immunoSEQ multiplex PCR; TCRdb's copy keeps in-frame clones and lacks some. The repertoire includes around 70,000 clones, approximately 86% of them detected once, and about 6.9% sits in the top ten. This CDR3 region has 14 residues. Trimming removed 8 bases from V and 6 bases from J, with 18 bases in between. Germline loops: CDR1 ENHRY, CDR2 SYGVKD. The V call is TRBV10-3, the J call TRBJ2-3; TRBD2 might be the D (5 bases). The sample comprised peripheral blood. The sequence was collected from a man aged 55 to 70 with acute or convalescent COVID-19. CDR3 sequence reads: CAILASGPSDTQYF. The CDR3 coding sequence is TGTGCCATCCTTGCCAGCGGACCCAGCGATACGCAGTATTTT.